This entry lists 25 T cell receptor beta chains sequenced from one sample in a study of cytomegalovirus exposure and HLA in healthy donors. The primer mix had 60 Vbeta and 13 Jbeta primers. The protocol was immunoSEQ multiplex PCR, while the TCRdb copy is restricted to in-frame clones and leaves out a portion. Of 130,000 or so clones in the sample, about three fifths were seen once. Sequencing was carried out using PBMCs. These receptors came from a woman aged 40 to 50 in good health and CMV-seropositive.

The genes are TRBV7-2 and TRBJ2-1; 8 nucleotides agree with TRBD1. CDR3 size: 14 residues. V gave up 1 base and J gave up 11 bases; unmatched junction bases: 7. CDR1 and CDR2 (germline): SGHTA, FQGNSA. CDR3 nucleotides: TGTGCCAGCAGCTTAGAACAGGGACAGGAAAAGCAGTTCTTC. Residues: CASSLEQGQEKQFF.

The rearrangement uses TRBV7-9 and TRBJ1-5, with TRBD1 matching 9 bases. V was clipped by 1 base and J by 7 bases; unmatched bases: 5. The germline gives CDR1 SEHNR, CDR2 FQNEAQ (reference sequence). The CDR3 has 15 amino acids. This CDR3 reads CASSLGQGVAQPQHF. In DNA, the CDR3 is TGTGCCAGCAGCTTAGGACAGGGGGTTGCGCAGCCCCAGCATTTT.

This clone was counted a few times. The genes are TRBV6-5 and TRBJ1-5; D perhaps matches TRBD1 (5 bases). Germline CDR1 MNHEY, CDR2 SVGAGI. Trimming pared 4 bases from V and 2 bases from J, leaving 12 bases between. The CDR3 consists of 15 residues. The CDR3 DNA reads TGTGCCAGCAGTTCCCAGGGTGTGGGCAATCAGCCCCAGCATTTT. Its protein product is CASSSQGVGNQPQHF.

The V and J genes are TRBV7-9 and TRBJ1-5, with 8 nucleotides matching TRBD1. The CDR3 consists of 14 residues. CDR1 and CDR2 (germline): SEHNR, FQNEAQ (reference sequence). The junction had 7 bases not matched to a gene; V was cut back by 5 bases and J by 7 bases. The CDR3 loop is CASSPDRGEQPQHF. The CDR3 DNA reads TGTGCCAGCAGCCCTGACAGGGGCGAGCAGCCCCAGCATTTT.

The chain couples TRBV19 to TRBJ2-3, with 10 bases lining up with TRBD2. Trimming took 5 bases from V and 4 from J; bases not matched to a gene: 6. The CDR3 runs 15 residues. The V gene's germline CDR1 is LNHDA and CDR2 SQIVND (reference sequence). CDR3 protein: CASSYLAGVADTQYF. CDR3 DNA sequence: TGTGCCAGTAGTTATCTAGCGGGAGTCGCAGATACGCAGTATTTT.

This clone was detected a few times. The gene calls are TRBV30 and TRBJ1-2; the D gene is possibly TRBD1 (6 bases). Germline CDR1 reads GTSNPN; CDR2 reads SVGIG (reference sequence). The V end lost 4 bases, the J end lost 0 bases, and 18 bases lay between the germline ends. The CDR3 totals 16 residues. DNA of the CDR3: TGTGCCTGGACAGGAGCGACAGGATTCGCTAACTATGGCTACACCTTC. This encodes CAWTGATGFANYGYTF.

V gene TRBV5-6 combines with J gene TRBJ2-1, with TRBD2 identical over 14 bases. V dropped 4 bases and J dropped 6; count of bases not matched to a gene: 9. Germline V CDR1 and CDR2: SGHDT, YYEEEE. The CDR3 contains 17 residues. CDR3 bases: TGTGCCAGCAGCAGCCCCCGACTAGCGGGGGGGCTCAATGAGCAGTTCTTC. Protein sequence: CASSSPRLAGGLNEQFF.

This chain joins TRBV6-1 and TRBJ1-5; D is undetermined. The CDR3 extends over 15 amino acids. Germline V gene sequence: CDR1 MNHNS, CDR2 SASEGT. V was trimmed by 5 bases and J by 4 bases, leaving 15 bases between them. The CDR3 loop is CASSFRLPANQPQHF. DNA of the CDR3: TGTGCCAGCAGTTTTCGACTCCCAGCGAATCAGCCCCAGCATTTT.

This chain's CDR3 is CASRPTGRGAGAFF. Written as DNA, the CDR3 is TGTGCCAGCAGACCAACAGGGAGGGGGGCCGGAGCTTTCTTT. The chain links TRBV28 to TRBJ1-1, with D maybe TRBD1 (6 bases). CDR3 length: 14 amino acids. Trimming left V 6 bases short and J 10 bases short, with 21 bases between. Germline V gene lookup returns CDR1 MDHEN and CDR2 SYDVKM.

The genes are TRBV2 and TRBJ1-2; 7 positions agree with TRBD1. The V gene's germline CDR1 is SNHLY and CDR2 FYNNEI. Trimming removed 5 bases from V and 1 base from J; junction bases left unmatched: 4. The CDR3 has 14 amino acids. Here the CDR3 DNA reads TGTGCCAGCAGTCGACAGGGAAGTAACTATGGCTACACCTTC. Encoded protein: CASSRQGSNYGYTF.

DNA for the CDR3: TGCGCCAGCAGCTTGAGCAGCGGGAACTCCTACGAGCAGTACTTC. Protein: CASSLSSGNSYEQYF. The rearrangement uses TRBV5-1 and TRBJ2-7, with TRBD2 identical over 7 bases. V gave up 1 base and J gave up 0 bases; unmatched junction bases: 4. Germline lookup yields CDR1 SGHRS and CDR2 YFSETQ. The CDR3 extends over 15 amino acids.

The CDR3 region is CASSVGLDGRGAFF. CDR3 bases: TGTGCCAGCAGCGTGGGTCTGGACGGAAGGGGAGCTTTCTTT. The chain combines TRBV9 with TRBJ1-1, with TRBD1 as a possible D gene (5 bases). The CDR3 extends over 14 amino acids. CDR1 is SGDLS and CDR2 is YYNGEE in the germline V gene. Trimming removed 2 bases at V and 10 bases at J, with 18 bases between.

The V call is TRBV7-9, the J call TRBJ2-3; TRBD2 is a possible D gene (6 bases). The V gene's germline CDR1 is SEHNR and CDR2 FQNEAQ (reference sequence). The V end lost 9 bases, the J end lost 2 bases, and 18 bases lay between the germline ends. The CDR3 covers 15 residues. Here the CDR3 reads CASQRAEAVTDTQYF. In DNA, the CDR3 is TGTGCCAGTCAGCGGGCGGAGGCCGTCACAGATACGCAGTATTTT.

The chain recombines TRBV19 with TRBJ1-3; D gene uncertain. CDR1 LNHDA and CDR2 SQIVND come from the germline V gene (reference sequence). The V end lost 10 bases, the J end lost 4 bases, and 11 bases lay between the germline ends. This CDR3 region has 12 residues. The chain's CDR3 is CATAWLGNTIYF. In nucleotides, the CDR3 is TGTGCCACCGCGTGGTTAGGAAACACCATATATTTT.

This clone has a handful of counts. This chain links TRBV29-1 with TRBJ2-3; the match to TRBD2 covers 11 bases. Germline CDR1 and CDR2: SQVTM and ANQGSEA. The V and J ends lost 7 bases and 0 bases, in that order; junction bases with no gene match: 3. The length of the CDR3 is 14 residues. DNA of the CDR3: TGCAGCGGAAGGACTAGCGGGAGCACAGATACGCAGTATTTT. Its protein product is CSGRTSGSTDTQYF.

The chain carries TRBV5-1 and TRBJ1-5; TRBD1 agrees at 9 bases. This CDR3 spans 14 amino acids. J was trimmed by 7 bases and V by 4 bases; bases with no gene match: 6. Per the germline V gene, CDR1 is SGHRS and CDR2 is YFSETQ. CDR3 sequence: CASSPGQGRQPQHF. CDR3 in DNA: TGCGCCAGCAGCCCAGGACAGGGGAGACAGCCCCAGCATTTT.

The CDR3 nucleotides are TGTGCCAGCAGTTTTAACCCCCCAGGGGAAAAACTGTTTTTT. This encodes CASSFNPPGEKLFF. The chain is built from TRBV27 and TRBJ1-4; D perhaps matches TRBD1 (5 bases). Germline CDR1 MNHEY, CDR2 SMNVEV (reference sequence). The germline V and J ends were trimmed by 3 bases and 8 bases, with 13 bases remaining between them. This CDR3 has 14 amino acids.

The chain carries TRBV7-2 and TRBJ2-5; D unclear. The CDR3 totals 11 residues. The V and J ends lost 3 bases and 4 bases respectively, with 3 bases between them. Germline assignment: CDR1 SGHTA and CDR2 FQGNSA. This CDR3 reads CASSFIETQYF. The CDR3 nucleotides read TGTGCCAGCAGCTTTATAGAGACCCAGTACTTC.

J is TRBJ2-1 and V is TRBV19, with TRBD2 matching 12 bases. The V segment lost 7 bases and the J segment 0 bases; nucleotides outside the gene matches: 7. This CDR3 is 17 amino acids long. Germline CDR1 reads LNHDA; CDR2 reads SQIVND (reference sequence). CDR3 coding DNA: TGTGCCAGTAAGAGGACTAGCGGGGAGAGCTCCTACAATGAGCAGTTCTTC. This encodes CASKRTSGESSYNEQFF.

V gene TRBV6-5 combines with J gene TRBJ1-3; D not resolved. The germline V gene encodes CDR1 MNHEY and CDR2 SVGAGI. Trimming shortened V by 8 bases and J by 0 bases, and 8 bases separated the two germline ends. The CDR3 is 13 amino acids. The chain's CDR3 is CASARLSGNTIYF. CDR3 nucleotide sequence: TGTGCCAGCGCCAGACTCTCTGGAAACACCATATATTTT.

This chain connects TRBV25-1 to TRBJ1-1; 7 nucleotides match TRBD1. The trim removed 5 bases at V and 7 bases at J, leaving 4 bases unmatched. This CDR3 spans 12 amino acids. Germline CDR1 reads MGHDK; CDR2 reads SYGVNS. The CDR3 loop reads CASSKDRREAFF. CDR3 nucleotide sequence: TGTGCCAGCAGTAAGGACAGGCGTGAAGCTTTCTTT.

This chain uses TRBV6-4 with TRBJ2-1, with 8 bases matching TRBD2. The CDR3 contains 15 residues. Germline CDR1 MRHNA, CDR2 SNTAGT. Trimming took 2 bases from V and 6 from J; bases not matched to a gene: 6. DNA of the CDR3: TGTGCCAGCAGTGACAGCGGGGGTTCTGCCAATGAGCAGTTCTTC. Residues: CASSDSGGSANEQFF.

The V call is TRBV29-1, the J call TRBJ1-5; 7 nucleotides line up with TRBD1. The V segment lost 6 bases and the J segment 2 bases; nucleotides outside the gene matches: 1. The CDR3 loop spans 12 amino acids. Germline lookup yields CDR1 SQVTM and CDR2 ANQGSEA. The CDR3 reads CSVGTGNQPQHF. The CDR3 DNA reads TGCAGCGTAGGGACAGGCAATCAGCCCCAGCATTTT.

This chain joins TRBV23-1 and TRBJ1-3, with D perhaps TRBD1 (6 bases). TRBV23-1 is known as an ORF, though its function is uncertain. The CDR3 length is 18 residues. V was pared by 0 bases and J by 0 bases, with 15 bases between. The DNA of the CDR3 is TGCGCCAGCAGTCAATCGTTCGGGGGGCCCCGCTCTGGAAACACCATATATTTT. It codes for CASSQSFGGPRSGNTIYF.

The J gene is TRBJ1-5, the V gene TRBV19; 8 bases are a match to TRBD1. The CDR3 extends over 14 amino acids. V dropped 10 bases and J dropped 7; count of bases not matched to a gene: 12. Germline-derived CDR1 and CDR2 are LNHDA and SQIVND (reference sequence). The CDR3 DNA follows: TGTGCCACCGAACTAGGACAGGGTGAACAGCCCCAGCATTTT. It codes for CATELGQGEQPQHF.